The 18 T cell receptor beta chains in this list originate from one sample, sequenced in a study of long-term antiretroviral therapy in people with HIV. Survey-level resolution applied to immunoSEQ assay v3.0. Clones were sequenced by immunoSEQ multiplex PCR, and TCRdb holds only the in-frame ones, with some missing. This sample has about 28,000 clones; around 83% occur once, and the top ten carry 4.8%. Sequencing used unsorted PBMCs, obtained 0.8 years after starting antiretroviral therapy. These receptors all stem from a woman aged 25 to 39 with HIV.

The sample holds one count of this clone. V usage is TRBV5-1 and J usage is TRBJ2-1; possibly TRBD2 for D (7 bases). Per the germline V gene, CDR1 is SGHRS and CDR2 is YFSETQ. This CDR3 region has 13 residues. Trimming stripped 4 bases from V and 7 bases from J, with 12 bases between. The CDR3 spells CASSRGAKNEQFF. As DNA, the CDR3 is TGCGCCAGCAGCCGGGGGGCCAAGAATGAGCAGTTCTTC.

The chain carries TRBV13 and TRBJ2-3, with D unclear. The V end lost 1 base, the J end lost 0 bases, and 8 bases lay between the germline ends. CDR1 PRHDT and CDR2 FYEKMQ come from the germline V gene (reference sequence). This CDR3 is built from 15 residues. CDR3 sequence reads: CASSLEVASTDTQYF. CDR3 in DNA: TGTGCCAGCAGCTTAGAAGTTGCTAGCACAGATACGCAGTATTTT.

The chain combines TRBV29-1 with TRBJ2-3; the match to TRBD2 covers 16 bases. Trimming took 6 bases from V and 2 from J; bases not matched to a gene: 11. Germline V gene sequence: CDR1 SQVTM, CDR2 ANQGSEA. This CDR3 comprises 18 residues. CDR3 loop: CSVGPGTSGGANTDTQYF. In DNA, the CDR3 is TGCAGCGTGGGTCCCGGGACTAGCGGGGGGGCTAACACAGATACGCAGTATTTT.

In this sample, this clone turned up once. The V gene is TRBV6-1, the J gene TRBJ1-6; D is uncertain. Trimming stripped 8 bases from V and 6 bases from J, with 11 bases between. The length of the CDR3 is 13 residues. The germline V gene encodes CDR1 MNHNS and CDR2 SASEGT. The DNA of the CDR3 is TGTGCCAGCGTCATAGATTTTAATTCACCCCTCCACTTT. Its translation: CASVIDFNSPLHF.

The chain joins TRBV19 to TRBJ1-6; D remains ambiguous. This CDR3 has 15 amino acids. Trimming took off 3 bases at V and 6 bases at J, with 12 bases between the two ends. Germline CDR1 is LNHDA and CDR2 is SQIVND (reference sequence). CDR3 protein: CASSIGRTTNSPLHF. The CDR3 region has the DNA TGTGCCAGTAGTATCGGACGGACGACTAATTCACCCCTCCACTTT. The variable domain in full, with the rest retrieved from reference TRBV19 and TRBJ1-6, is DGGITQSPKYLFRKEGQNVTLSCEQNLNHDAMYWYRQDPGQGLRLIYYSQIVNDFQKGDIAEGYSVSREKKESFPLTVTSAQKNPTAFYLCASSIGRTTNSPLHFGNGTRLTVT.

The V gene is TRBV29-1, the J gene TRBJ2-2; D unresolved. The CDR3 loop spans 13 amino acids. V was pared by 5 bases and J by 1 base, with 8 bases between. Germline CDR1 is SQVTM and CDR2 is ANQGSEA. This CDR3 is CSVMDGNTGELFF. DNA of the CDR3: TGCAGCGTTATGGACGGGAACACCGGGGAGCTGTTTTTT.

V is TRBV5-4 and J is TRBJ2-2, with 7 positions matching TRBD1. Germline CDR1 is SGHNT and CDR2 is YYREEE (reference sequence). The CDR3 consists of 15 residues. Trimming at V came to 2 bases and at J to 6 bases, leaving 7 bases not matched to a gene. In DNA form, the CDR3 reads TGTGCCAGCAGCTTAGAGACAGGGTTCGCCGGGGAGCTGTTTTTT. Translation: CASSLETGFAGELFF.

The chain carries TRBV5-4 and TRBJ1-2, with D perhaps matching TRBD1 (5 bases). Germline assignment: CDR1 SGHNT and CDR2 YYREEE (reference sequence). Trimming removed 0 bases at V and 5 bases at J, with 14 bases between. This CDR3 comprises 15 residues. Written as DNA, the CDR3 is TGTGCCAGCAGCTTGGAGGGGTTGGACCCTTATGGCTACACCTTC. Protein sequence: CASSLEGLDPYGYTF.

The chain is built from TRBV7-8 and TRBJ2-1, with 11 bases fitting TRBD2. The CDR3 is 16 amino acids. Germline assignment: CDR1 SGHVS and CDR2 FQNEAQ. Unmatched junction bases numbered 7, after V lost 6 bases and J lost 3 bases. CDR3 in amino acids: CASRKITSGGYNEQFF. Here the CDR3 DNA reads TGTGCCAGCAGAAAAATTACTAGCGGGGGCTACAATGAGCAGTTCTTC.

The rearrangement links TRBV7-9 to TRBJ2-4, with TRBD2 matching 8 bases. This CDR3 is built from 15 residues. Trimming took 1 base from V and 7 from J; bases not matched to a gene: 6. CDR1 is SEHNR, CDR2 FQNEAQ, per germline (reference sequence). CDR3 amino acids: CASSLGAGGVNIQYF. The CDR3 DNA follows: TGTGCCAGCAGCTTAGGGGCCGGGGGGGTCAACATTCAGTACTTC.

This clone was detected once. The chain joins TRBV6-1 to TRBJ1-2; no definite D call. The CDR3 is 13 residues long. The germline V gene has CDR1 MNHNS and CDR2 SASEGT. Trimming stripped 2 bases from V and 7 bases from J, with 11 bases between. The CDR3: CASSEPRGFGYTF. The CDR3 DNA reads TGTGCCAGCAGTGAACCCCGCGGATTTGGCTACACCTTC.

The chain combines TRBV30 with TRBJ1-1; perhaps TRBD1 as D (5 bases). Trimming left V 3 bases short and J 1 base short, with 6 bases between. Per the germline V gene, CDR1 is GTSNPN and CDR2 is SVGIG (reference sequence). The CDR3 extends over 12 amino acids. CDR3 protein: CAWRRGNTEAFF. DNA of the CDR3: TGTGCCTGGAGAAGGGGGAACACTGAAGCTTTCTTT. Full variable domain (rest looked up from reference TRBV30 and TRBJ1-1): SQTIHQWPATLVQPVGSPLSLECTVEGTSNPNLYWYRQAAGRGLQLLFYSVGIGQISSEVPQNLSASRPQDRQFILSSKKLLLSDSGFYLCAWRRGNTEAFFGQGTRLTVV.

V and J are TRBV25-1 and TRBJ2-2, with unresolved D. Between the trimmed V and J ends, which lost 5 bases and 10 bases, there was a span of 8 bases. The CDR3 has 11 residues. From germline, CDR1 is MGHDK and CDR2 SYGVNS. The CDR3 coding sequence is TGTGCCAGCAGTTGGAGCACGGAGCTGTTTTTT. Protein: CASSWSTELFF.

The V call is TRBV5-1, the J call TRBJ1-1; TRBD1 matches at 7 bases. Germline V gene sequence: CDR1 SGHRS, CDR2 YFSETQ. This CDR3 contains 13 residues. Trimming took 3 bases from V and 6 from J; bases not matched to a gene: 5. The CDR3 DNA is TGCGCCAGCAGCTGGACAGGAACCCCTGAAGCTTTCTTT. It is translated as CASSWTGTPEAFF.

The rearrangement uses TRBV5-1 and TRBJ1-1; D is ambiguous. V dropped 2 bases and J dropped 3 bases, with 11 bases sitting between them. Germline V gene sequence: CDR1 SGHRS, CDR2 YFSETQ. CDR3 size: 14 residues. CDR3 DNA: TGCGCCAGCAGCTTTTCGGGGTCGCACACTGAAGCTTTCTTT. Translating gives CASSFSGSHTEAFF. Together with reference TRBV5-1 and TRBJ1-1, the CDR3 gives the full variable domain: KAGVTQTPRYLIKTRGQQVTLSCSPISGHRSVSWYQQTPGQGLQFLFEYFSETQRNKGNFPGRFSGRQFSNSRSEMNVSTLELGDSALYLCASSFSGSHTEAFFGQGTRLTVV.

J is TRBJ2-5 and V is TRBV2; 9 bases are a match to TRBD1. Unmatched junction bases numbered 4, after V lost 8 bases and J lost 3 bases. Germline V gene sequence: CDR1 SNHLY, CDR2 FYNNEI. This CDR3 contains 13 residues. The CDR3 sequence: CASQRDREETQYF. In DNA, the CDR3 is TGTGCCAGCCAGCGGGACAGGGAAGAGACCCAGTACTTC.

The CDR3 loop reads CASSIIGGTEAFF. CDR3 sequence (DNA): TGTGCCAGTAGTATCATTGGTGGGACTGAAGCTTTCTTT. The chain employs TRBV19 and TRBJ1-1, with D hard to call. There are 13 residues in the CDR3. The V end lost 3 bases, the J end lost 5 bases, and 10 bases lay between the germline ends. CDR1 LNHDA and CDR2 SQIVND come from the germline V gene (reference sequence).

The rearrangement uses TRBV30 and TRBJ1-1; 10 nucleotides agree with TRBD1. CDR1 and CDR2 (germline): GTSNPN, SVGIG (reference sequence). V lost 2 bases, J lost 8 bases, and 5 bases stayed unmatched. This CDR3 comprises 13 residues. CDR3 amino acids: CAWSWWDRGEAFF. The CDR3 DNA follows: TGTGCCTGGAGTTGGTGGGACAGGGGAGAAGCTTTCTTT. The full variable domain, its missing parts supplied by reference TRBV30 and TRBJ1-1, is SQTIHQWPATLVQPVGSPLSLECTVEGTSNPNLYWYRQAAGRGLQLLFYSVGIGQISSEVPQNLSASRPQDRQFILSSKKLLLSDSGFYLCAWSWWDRGEAFFGQGTRLTVV.